This T cell receptor beta chain was sequenced for a study of T cells after yellow fever vaccination. Whole-study results and caveats: Sequencing of sorted memory subsets on day 0 failed to detect almost all vaccine-responding clonotypes. Sorted repertoires could include abundant contaminating clonotypes from bulk cells. A small share of clonotypes appeared in both CD4 and CD8 compartments. After the booster, about 95% of CD4 and about 90% of CD8 primary-response clones were re-detected.

Each CDR3 protein gets one entry after TCRdb re-called the 5' RACE reads with MiXCR. The repertoire has tens of thousands of distinct CDR3 sequences, 3.4% of them found once; the top ten carry 0.8% to 1%. Germline-derived CDR1 and CDR2 are MDHEN and SYDVKM. V lost 7 bases and J lost 2, with 10 bases in between. The length of the CDR3 is 13 residues. This clonotype was seen ten or more times. The receptor comes from a man between 18 and 29 years old who received the YFV17D yellow fever vaccine. The V gene is TRBV28, the J gene TRBJ2-3; TRBD1 or TRBD2 may be the D gene (6 bases each). The material was PBMCs, either bulk or a sorted T-cell subset (CD4+, CD8+, memory, or dextramer-sorted; not recorded which), obtained roughly 46 days after the first yellow fever vaccination. CDR3 DNA: TGTGCCAGCAAGGGGGGTTCCACAGATACGCAGTATTTT. Its translation is CASKGGSTDTQYF.